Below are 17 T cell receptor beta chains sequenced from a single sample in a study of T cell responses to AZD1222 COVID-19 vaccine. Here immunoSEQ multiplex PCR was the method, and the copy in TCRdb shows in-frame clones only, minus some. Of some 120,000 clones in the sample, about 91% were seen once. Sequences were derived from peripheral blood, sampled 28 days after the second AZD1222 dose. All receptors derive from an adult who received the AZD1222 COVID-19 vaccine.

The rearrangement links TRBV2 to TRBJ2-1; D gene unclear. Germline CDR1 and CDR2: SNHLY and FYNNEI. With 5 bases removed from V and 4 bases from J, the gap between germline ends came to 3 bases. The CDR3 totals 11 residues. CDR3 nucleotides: TGTGCCAGCAGTCCATACAATGAGCAGTTCTTC. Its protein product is CASSPYNEQFF.

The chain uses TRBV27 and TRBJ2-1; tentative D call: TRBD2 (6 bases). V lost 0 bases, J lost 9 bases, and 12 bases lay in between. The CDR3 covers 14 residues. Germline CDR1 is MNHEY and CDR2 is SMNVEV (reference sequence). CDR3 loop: CASSLSDRGGEQFF. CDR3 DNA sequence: TGTGCCAGCAGTTTATCGGACCGGGGAGGTGAGCAGTTCTTC.

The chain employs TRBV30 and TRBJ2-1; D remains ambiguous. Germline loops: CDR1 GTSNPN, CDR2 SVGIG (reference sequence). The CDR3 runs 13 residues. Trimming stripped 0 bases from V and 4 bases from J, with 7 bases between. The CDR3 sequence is CAWSVLAYNEQFF. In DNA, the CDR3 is TGTGCCTGGAGTGTACTGGCTTACAATGAGCAGTTCTTC.

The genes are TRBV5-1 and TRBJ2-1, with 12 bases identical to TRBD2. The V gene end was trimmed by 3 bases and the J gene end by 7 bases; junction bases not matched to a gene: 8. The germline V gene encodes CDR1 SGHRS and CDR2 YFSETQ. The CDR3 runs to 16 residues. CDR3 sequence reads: CASSSALTSGSNEQFF. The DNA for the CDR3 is TGCGCCAGCAGCTCTGCCCTGACTAGCGGGAGTAATGAGCAGTTCTTC.

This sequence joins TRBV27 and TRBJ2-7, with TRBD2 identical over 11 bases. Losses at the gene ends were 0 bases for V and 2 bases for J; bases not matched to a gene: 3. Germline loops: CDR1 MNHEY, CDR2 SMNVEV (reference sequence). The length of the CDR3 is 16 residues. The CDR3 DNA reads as TGTGCCAGCAGTTTATCGACTAGCGGGGCCACCTACGAGCAGTACTTC. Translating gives CASSLSTSGATYEQYF.

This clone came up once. The DNA for the CDR3 is TGTGCCGGTTTAGGCAGCTCTAACTATGGCTACACCTTC. Amino acid sequence: CAGLGSSNYGYTF. The genes are TRBV28 and TRBJ1-2; D gene uncertain. Trimming pared 11 bases from V and 0 bases from J, leaving 13 bases between. This CDR3 is 13 amino acids long. Germline V CDR1 and CDR2: MDHEN, SYDVKM.

This chain's CDR3 is CASRWGDRPQSQYF. As DNA, the CDR3 is TGTGCCAGCAGGTGGGGAGACAGACCCCAGTCCCAGTACTTC. This sequence joins TRBV7-9 and TRBJ2-5; D tentatively reads TRBD1 or TRBD2 (5 bases each). V lost 6 bases and J lost 9, with 20 bases in between. Germline CDR1 is SEHNR and CDR2 is FQNEAQ (reference sequence). The CDR3 is 14 residues long.

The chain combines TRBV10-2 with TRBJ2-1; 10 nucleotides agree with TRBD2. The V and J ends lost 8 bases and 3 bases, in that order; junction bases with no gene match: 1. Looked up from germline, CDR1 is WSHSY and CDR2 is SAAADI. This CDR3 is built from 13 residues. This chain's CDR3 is CASRLAGYNEQFF. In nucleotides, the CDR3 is TGCGCCAGCCGACTAGCGGGCTACAATGAGCAGTTCTTC.

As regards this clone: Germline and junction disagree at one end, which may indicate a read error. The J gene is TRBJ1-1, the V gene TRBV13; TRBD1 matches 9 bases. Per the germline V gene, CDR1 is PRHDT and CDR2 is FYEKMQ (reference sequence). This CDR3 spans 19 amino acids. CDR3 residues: CASTLRGTGMRSRNTEAFF. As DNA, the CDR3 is TGTGCCAGCACCTTAAGGGGGACAGGGATGAGATCTAGGAACACTGAAGCTTTCTTT.

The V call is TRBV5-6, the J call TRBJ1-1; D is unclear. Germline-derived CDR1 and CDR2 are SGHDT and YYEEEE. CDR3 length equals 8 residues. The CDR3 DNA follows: TGTGGGGACACTGAAGCTTTCTTT. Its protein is CGDTEAFF.

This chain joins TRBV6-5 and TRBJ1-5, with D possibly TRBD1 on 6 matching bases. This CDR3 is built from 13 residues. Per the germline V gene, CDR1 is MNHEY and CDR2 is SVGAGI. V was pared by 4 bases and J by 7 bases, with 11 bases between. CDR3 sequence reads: CASSSFQGQPQHF. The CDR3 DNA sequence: TGTGCCAGCAGTTCGTTCCAGGGGCAGCCCCAGCATTTT.

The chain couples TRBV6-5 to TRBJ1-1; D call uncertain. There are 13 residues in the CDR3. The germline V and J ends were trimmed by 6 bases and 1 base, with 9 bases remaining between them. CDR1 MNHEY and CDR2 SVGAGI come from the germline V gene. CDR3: CASRGFENTEAFF. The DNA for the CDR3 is TGTGCCAGCAGGGGGTTTGAGAACACTGAAGCTTTCTTT.

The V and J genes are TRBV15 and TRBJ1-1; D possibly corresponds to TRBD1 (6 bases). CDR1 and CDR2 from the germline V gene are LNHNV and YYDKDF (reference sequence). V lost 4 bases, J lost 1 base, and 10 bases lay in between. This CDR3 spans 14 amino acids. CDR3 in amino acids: CATSKTGRNTEAFF. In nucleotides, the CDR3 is TGTGCCACCAGCAAGACAGGCCGGAACACTGAAGCTTTCTTT.

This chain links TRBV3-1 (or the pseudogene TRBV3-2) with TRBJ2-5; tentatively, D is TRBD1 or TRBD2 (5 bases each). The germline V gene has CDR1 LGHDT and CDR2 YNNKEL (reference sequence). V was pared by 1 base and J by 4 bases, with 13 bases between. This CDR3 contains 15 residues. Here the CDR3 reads CASSQGDVGTETQYF. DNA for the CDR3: TGTGCCAGCAGCCAAGGGGACGTCGGCACAGAGACCCAGTACTTC.

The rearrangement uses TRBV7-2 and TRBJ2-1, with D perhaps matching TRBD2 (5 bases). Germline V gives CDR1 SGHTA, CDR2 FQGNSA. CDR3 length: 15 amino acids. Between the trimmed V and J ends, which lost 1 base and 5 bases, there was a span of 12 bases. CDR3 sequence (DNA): TGTGCCAGCAGCTTAGACCTAGCACAGCACAATGAGCAGTTCTTC. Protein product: CASSLDLAQHNEQFF.

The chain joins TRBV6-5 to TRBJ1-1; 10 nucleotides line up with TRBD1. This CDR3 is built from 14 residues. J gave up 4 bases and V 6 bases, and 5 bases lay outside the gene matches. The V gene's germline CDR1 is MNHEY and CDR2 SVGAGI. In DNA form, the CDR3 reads TGTGCCAGCAGGCCGGGACAGGGGAGCACTGAAGCTTTCTTT. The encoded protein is CASRPGQGSTEAFF.

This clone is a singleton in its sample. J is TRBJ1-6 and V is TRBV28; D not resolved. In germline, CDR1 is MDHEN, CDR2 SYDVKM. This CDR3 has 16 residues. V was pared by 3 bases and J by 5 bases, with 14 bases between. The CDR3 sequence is CASSLPRAGDNSPLHF. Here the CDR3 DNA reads TGTGCCAGCAGTTTGCCCCGGGCGGGAGATAATTCACCCCTCCACTTT.